This T cell receptor beta chain was identified in a study of response to subunit inactivated influenza vaccine. Study-level points and caveats: Authors suggested each seasonal flu vaccination may recruit only limited numbers of new T cells.

From the RT-PCR reads, TCRdb called clonotypes with MiXCR, one entry per CDR3 protein. The sample has about half a million distinct CDR3 sequences; 25% are singletons. The CDR3 totals 15 residues. Germline values: CDR1 SEHNR, CDR2 FQNEAQ (reference sequence). V dropped 0 bases and J dropped 5; count of bases not matched to a gene: 3. In regard to this clonotype: Antigen: not known.

The rearrangement joins TRBV7-9 to TRBJ2-5; 10 bases fit TRBD2. The clonotype originates from a man aged 50-60 years who received an inactivated influenza vaccine. The material was CD4+ T cells sorted from PBMCs, obtained approximately 5 days after vaccination. For the CDR3, the DNA is TGTGCCAGCAGCTTAGCGCTAGCGGGAGTGGAGACCCAGTACTTC. It specifies CASSLALAGVETQYF.